The subject of this entry is one TCR beta chain. CDR3 length: 14 residues. V was trimmed by 6 bases and J by 0 bases, leaving 9 bases between them. CDR1 and CDR2 from the germline V gene are KGHSH and LQKENI. This entry belongs to a study of shared clonotypes between healthy human individuals. The authors ran the assay at deep level. Profiled with immunoSEQ multiplex PCR; TCRdb holds only in-frame clones, not every one. The table lists about 1.4 million clones, roughly 96% of them singletons, with 1% to 1.5% in the top ten. Sequenced sample: naive CD4+ T cells sorted from blood. Subset in this sample: CD45RA+ positively selected. The clonotype originates from a man aged 25-40 years in good health. This sequence joins TRBV18 and TRBJ1-5; D gene unclear. The CDR3 DNA sequence: TGTGCCAGCTCGGCCGTCTTTAGCAATCAGCCCCAGCATTTT. This translates into CASSAVFSNQPQHF.